Following are 24 T cell receptor beta chains from one sample sequenced in a study of memory CD8 T cells in hepatitis C reinfection (dated by TCRdb to the late 2010s). Libraries were made using the immunoSEQ multiplex PCR assay. TCRdb took over this immuneACCESS table, retaining in-frame rearrangements with V and J assigned. Such tables are incomplete; in checked studies, under half of the missing clones stem from an unresolved V gene, and the remainder is unexplained. In this sample the table shows tens of thousands of clones, approximately 89% of which occur a single time. Roughly 0.99% of the sample is held by the ten biggest clonotypes. What the time point label conveys for this sample: pre-reinfection, 55 to 20 weeks before reinfection detection. TCR sequencing was performed on the sorted cells directly ex vivo, without any in vitro expansion beforehand. Sequenced sample: naive CD8+ T cells sorted from blood. Explained via the paper, the cell subset or site label denotes: total naive CD8+CD45RO- T cells. These receptors all stem from a man between 18 and 29 years old with hepatitis C virus infection.

V and J are TRBV19 and TRBJ2-7; unclear D gene. Per germline, CDR1 LNHDA and CDR2 SQIVND (reference sequence). The length of the CDR3 is 15 residues. With 3 bases removed from V and 2 bases from J, the gap between germline ends came to 14 bases. CDR3 in DNA: TGTGCCAGTAGTATCTTTTTTGGCAGGACCTACGAGCAGTACTTC. Encoded protein: CASSIFFGRTYEQYF. The full variable domain, in which reference TRBV19 and TRBJ2-7 provide the parts outside the CDR3, is DGGITQSPKYLFRKEGQNVTLSCEQNLNHDAMYWYRQDPGQGLRLIYYSQIVNDFQKGDIAEGYSVSREKKESFPLTVTSAQKNPTAFYLCASSIFFGRTYEQYFGPGTRLTVT.

This chain joins TRBV10-2 and TRBJ2-5, with D perhaps matching TRBD2 (6 bases). The ends were cut back, 6 bases at V and 5 bases at J, with 19 bases in the middle. CDR1 and CDR2 from the germline V gene are WSHSY and SAAADI. The CDR3 loop spans 15 amino acids. In DNA, the CDR3 is TGCGCCAGCAGGGAGCCGGGCCCCCGGGGGGAGACCCAGTACTTC. Protein product: CASREPGPRGETQYF.

CDR3 amino acids: CASSKVTADGYTF. For the CDR3, the DNA is TGTGCCAGCAGCAAAGTTACTGCGGATGGCTACACCTTC. J is TRBJ1-2 and V is TRBV21-1. TRBV21-1 is a known pseudogene. CDR3 length: 13 residues.

V usage is TRBV27 and J usage is TRBJ1-6, with a possible D match to TRBD1 (5 bases). Trimming left V 5 bases short and J 3 bases short, with 14 bases between. Germline V lookup: CDR1 MNHEY, CDR2 SMNVEV (reference sequence). The CDR3 spans 16 residues. DNA for the CDR3: TGTGCCAGCAGTCCTCAGGGTGTGAACTATAATTCACCCCTCCACTTT. This encodes CASSPQGVNYNSPLHF.

The chain couples TRBV2 to TRBJ1-1; D is unresolved. The germline V gene encodes CDR1 SNHLY and CDR2 FYNNEI. The V end lost 3 bases, the J end lost 3 bases, and 17 bases lay between the germline ends. This CDR3 is 16 amino acids long. Here the CDR3 reads CASSDSGKHQDTEAFF. The CDR3 DNA reads TGTGCCAGCAGTGATTCCGGCAAGCATCAGGACACTGAAGCTTTCTTT.

The J gene is TRBJ2-5, the V gene TRBV2; weak D call: TRBD1 (5 bases). This CDR3 has 15 amino acids. V was clipped by 1 base and J by 2 bases, with 11 bases between them. Germline V gene data show CDR1 as SNHLY and CDR2 as FYNNEI. CDR3 in DNA: TGTGCCAGCAGTGAAGGACAGTTGAGGCAAGAGACCCAGTACTTC. It yields the protein CASSEGQLRQETQYF. Full variable domain (remainder filled in from reference TRBV2 and TRBJ2-5): EPEVTQTPSHQVTQMGQEVILRCVPISNHLYFYWYRQILGQKVEFLVSFYNNEISEKSEIFDDQFSVERPDGSNFTLKIRSTKLEDSAMYFCASSEGQLRQETQYFGPGTRLLVL.

This clone was found once. V gene TRBV27 combines with J gene TRBJ2-1; 12 nucleotides agree with TRBD2. J was trimmed by 4 bases and V by 4 bases; bases with no gene match: 2. Per the germline V gene, CDR1 is MNHEY and CDR2 is SMNVEV (reference sequence). CDR3 length: 15 residues. The CDR3 loop is CASSSGLAGYNEQFF. The DNA of the CDR3 is TGTGCCAGCAGTTCAGGACTAGCGGGGTACAATGAGCAGTTCTTC.

V gene TRBV4-1 combines with J gene TRBJ2-3; 9 bases align to TRBD2. Unmatched junction bases numbered 24, after V lost 5 bases and J lost 3 bases. Germline CDR1 is MGHRA and CDR2 is YSYEKL. CDR3 length equals 21 residues. CDR3 amino acids: CASSKPRDPGTSPTVTDTQYF. For the CDR3, the DNA is TGCGCCAGCAGCAAACCAAGAGATCCCGGGACTAGCCCAACGGTGACAGATACGCAGTATTTT.

Here the CDR3 reads CASSLTRQGVSYEQYF. As DNA, the CDR3 is TGTGCCAGCAGTCTAACCCGGCAGGGGGTCTCCTACGAGCAGTACTTC. The chain employs TRBV28 and TRBJ2-5, with 7 bases aligning to TRBD1. TRBJ2-7 explains the end of the DNA better; the J call may be wrong. This CDR3 is 16 amino acids long. The germline V gene encodes CDR1 MDHEN and CDR2 SYDVKM.

J is TRBJ2-3 and V is TRBV7-9, with 7 nucleotides matching TRBD1. After removal of 5 bases from V and 3 bases from J, the junction contained 8 bases not matched to a gene. There are 15 residues in the CDR3. Germline V gives CDR1 SEHNR, CDR2 FQNEAQ (reference sequence). CDR3 sequence: CASSPPQGWTDTQYF. The DNA for the CDR3 is TGTGCCAGCAGCCCCCCACAGGGGTGGACAGATACGCAGTATTTT.

This clone occurred once. This sequence joins TRBV11-2 and TRBJ1-1; 9 positions match TRBD1. The CDR3 covers 14 residues. V was pared by 2 bases and J by 3 bases, with 1 base of the junction left unmatched. CDR1 SGHAT and CDR2 FQNNGV come from the germline V gene. CDR3 in amino acids: CASSLWTGDTEAFF. The CDR3 nucleotides read TGTGCCAGCAGCTTATGGACAGGGGACACTGAAGCTTTCTTT.

The chain couples TRBV7-2 to TRBJ2-7, with TRBD2 as a possible D gene (6 bases). V lost 6 bases, J lost 5 bases, and 17 bases lay in between. The CDR3 spans 14 residues. Per the germline V gene, CDR1 is SGHTA and CDR2 is FQGNSA. The CDR3 DNA is TGTGCCAGCAGGTCAGGAGGGGTAGGGGACGAGCAGTACTTC. This encodes CASRSGGVGDEQYF. The full variable domain, in which reference TRBV7-2 and TRBJ2-7 provide the parts outside the CDR3, is GAGVSQSPSNKVTEKGKDVELRCDPISGHTALYWYRQSLGQGLEFLIYFQGNSAPDKSGLPSDRFSAERTGGSVSTLTIQRTQQEDSAVYLCASRSGGVGDEQYFGPGTRLTVT.

This clone was seen a handful of times. The V call is TRBV6-6, the J call TRBJ2-5; maybe TRBD1 (6 bases). Trimming removed 7 bases from V and 2 bases from J, with 11 bases in between. Germline CDR1 and CDR2: MNHNY and SVGAGI (reference sequence). This CDR3 is built from 13 residues. CDR3 loop: CASIQGQQETQYF. Here the CDR3 DNA reads TGTGCCAGCATCCAGGGGCAGCAAGAGACCCAGTACTTC.

V and J are TRBV9 and TRBJ1-1; weak D call: TRBD1 (6 bases). V was shortened by 0 bases and J by 4 bases, with 10 bases between the two germline ends. This CDR3 spans 14 amino acids. Germline CDR1 is SGDLS and CDR2 is YYNGEE. This CDR3 is CASSVALGGTEAFF. Written as DNA, the CDR3 is TGTGCCAGCAGCGTAGCTCTAGGGGGCACTGAAGCTTTCTTT.

This clone was seen a handful of times. The chain is built from TRBV30 and TRBJ1-1; D remains unclear. The V end was cut by 3 bases, the J end by 1 base, with 9 bases between. The CDR3 is 13 amino acids. Germline values: CDR1 GTSNPN, CDR2 SVGIG (reference sequence). The CDR3 reads CAWSRFGNTEAFF. The CDR3 bases are TGTGCCTGGAGCAGATTTGGGAACACTGAAGCTTTCTTT.

The rearrangement joins TRBV7-9 to TRBJ2-7, with D tentatively TRBD2 (6 bases). The CDR3 extends over 14 amino acids. V was cut by 1 base and J by 5 bases, with 12 bases left in between. From germline, CDR1 is SEHNR and CDR2 FQNEAQ (reference sequence). The CDR3 reads CASSLGGDWDEQYF. The DNA of the CDR3 is TGTGCCAGCAGCTTAGGGGGGGATTGGGACGAGCAGTACTTC.

This chain joins TRBV2 and TRBJ2-1, with 7 positions matching TRBD2. Looked up from germline, CDR1 is SNHLY and CDR2 is FYNNEI. The CDR3 contains 16 residues. Germline trimming cut 6 bases from V and 0 bases from J; bases unmatched to any gene: 8. The CDR3 DNA follows: TGTGCCAGCAGCGTTGGGAGGGCCACCTCCTACAATGAGCAGTTCTTC. Its protein is CASSVGRATSYNEQFF.

This chain joins TRBV7-2 and TRBJ2-7, with D tentatively TRBD2 (5 bases). In germline, CDR1 is SGHTA, CDR2 FQGNSA. With 5 bases removed from V and 4 bases from J, the gap between germline ends came to 18 bases. This CDR3 contains 15 residues. The CDR3 sequence is CASSVLGLLVYEQYF. The CDR3 region has the DNA TGTGCCAGCAGCGTACTAGGCTTGCTCGTGTACGAGCAGTACTTC.

This chain uses TRBV28 with TRBJ2-6, with 9 nucleotides matching TRBD1. V trimming: 6 bases; J trimming: 2 bases; junction bases outside the gene matches: 5. CDR1 is MDHEN, CDR2 SYDVKM, per germline. The CDR3 length is 16 residues. CDR3 nucleotides: TGTGCCAGCAGGCTACAGGGGGCCCCTGGGGCCAACGTCCTGACTTTC. It encodes CASRLQGAPGANVLTF.

The chain carries TRBV7-9 and TRBJ2-3, with D possibly TRBD2 on 7 matching bases. Germline CDR1 reads SEHNR; CDR2 reads FQNEAQ (reference sequence). The V and J ends lost 3 bases and 2 bases respectively, with 12 bases between them. The CDR3 is made up of 15 amino acids. Here the CDR3 DNA reads TGTGCCAGCAGCTTGAGGCGGGGGCACACAGATACGCAGTATTTT. Its translation is CASSLRRGHTDTQYF.

The DNA of the CDR3 is TGTGCCAGCAGCTTAGGAGACAGCGAATATCAGCCCCAGCATTTT. Translation gives CASSLGDSEYQPQHF. This chain joins TRBV7-2 and TRBJ1-5; D perhaps matches TRBD1 (5 bases). With 1 base removed from V and 5 bases from J, the gap between germline ends came to 12 bases. In germline, CDR1 is SGHTA, CDR2 FQGNSA. The CDR3 runs 15 residues.

The CDR3 bases are TGCAGCGTTGAGGGCGACCTGGAGACCCAGTACTTC. Translating gives CSVEGDLETQYF. The chain couples TRBV29-1 to TRBJ2-5, with no clear D. Germline CDR1 SQVTM, CDR2 ANQGSEA. The CDR3 runs to 12 residues. The V end was cut by 3 bases, the J end by 5 bases, with 10 bases between.

The chain employs TRBV11-2 and TRBJ2-1, with TRBD2 matching 8 bases. The CDR3 length is 15 residues. The V segment lost 1 base and the J segment 12 bases; nucleotides outside the gene matches: 11. CDR1 and CDR2 (germline): SGHAT, FQNNGV. CDR3 loop: CASSLGIGGALGQFF. DNA for the CDR3: TGTGCCAGCAGCTTAGGTATCGGGGGGGCACTCGGGCAGTTCTTC.

The gene calls are TRBV11-2 and TRBJ2-1; possibly TRBD2 for D (5 bases). This CDR3 is 15 amino acids long. CDR1 and CDR2 from the germline V gene are SGHAT and FQNNGV. Trimming removed 2 bases from V and 8 bases from J, with 16 bases in between. CDR3 DNA: TGTGCCAGCAGCTTAAGGCTAGCTACCCTCCATGAGCAGTTCTTC. Its translation is CASSLRLATLHEQFF.